These 2 T cell receptor beta chains came from one sample sequenced in a study of CD8 T cells in ankylosing spondylitis. Each CDR3 protein gets one entry after TCRdb re-called the 5' RACE reads with MiXCR. Found here are approximately 300,000 distinct CDR3 sequences, about 20% of them singletons; the top ten hold 7.8%. The sequencing input was blood, either unsorted or a sorted T cell fraction (not recorded which). The receptors here all came from a male donor with ankylosing spondylitis or in good health (not recorded which).

The chain carries TRBV30 and TRBJ2-1; 8 bases match TRBD1. The germline CDR1 and CDR2 sequences are GTSNPN and SVGIG (reference sequence). The CDR3 loop spans 15 amino acids. V shed 4 bases and J 12 bases; nucleotides not matched to a gene: 17. In DNA form, the CDR3 reads TGTGCCTGGACTCCCACGGACAGTTACAGGGGGGTGCAGTTCTTC. It is translated as CAWTPTDSYRGVQFF.

The chain couples TRBV11-2 to TRBJ2-3, with 10 bases matching TRBD2. CDR3 length: 15 amino acids. Germline V gene sequence: CDR1 SGHAT, CDR2 FQNNGV. V lost 5 bases to trimming and J lost 6 bases; unmatched junction nucleotides: 8. The CDR3 sequence: CASSTSGGAVDTQYF. The CDR3 DNA reads TGTGCCAGCAGCACGAGCGGGGGGGCCGTTGATACGCAGTATTTT.